This T cell receptor beta chain was sequenced during a study of shared clonotypes between healthy human individuals. This clone was observed once. Other DNA sequences in the same sample also yield this CDR3. Per the study methods: ImmunoSEQ only sent back junction sequences with no quality scores, so filtering was done differently. Sequencing used immunoSEQ multiplex PCR; TCRdb keeps in-frame clones, though not all of them. The DNA gave D and trimming, while V, J and clone size come from that table. The data hold about 670,000 clones, with 72% observed a single time. CDR3 length: 14 amino acids. In germline, CDR1 is SGDLS, CDR2 YYNGEE. Trimming took off 0 bases at V and 4 bases at J, with 8 bases between the two ends.

The source material was memory CD4+ T cells sorted from blood. Indicated subset: CD45RA-negative fraction. This receptor was obtained from a woman aged 25 to 39 in good health. V gene TRBV9 combines with J gene TRBJ2-1; D possibly corresponds to TRBD1 (6 bases). CDR3 loop: CASSVGRGYNEQFF. CDR3 sequence (DNA): TGTGCCAGCAGCGTAGGCAGGGGATACAATGAGCAGTTCTTC.